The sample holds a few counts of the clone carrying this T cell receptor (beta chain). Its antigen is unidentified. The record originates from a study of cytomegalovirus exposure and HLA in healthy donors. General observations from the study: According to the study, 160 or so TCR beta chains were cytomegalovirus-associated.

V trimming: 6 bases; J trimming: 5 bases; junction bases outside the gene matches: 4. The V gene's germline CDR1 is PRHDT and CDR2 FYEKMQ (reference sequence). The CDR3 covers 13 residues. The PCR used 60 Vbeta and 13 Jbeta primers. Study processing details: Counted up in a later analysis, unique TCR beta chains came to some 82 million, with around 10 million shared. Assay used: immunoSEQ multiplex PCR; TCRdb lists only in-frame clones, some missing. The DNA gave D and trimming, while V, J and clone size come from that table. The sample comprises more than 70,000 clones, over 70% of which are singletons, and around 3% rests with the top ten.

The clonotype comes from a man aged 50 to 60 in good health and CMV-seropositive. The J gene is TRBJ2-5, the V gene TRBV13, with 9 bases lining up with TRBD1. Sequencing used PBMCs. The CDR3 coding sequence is TGTGCCAGCAGACAGGGGGCGACTGAGACCCAGTACTTC. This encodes CASRQGATETQYF.